This T cell receptor beta chain was recovered during a study of OX40 agonist ivuxolimab in advanced cancers. General study findings and limits: The study observed clonal expansion of CD4+ and CD8+ blood T cells by week 6 at 0.1 to 3.0 mg/kg. Relative to CD4+ cells, CD8+ T cells on average had more expanded clones.

The CDR3 spans 13 residues. Trimming removed 1 base from V and 7 bases from J, with 8 bases in between. Per germline, CDR1 SGHVS and CDR2 FNYEAQ. About this clone: Its specificity is not known.

Patients had blood sampled at baseline and again on cycle 4 day 1 and cycle 7 day 1. The repertoire was sequenced with immunoSEQ multiplex PCR; TCRdb's copy has only in-frame clones and lacks some. The table has 65,000 to 75,000 clones, approximately 90% seen once. The origin of this receptor is an adult with an advanced solid tumor such as melanoma, head and neck, liver or kidney cancer. The source material was CD4+ or CD8+ T cells sorted from blood, sampled in a trial of the OX40 agonist ivuxolimab. This chain joins TRBV7-6 and TRBJ1-5; D is unclear. As DNA, the CDR3 is TGTGCCAGCAGCTTAGACCATGGACAGCCCCAGCATTTT. This encodes CASSLDHGQPQHF.